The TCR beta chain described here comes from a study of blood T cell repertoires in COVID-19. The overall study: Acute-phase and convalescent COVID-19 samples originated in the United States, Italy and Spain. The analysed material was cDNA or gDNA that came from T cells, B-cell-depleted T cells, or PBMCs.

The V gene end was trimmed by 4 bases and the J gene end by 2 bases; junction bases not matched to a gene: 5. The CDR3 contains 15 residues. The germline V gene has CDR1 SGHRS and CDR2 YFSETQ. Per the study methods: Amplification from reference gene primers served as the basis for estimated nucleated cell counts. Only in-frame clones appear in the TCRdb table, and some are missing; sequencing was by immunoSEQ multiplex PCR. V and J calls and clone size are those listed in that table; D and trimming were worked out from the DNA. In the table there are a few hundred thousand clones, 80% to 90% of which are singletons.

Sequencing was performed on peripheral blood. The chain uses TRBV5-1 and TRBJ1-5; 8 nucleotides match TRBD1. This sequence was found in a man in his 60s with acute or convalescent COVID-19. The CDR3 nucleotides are TGCGCCAGCAGCCCGGGGACAGGAGGCAATCAGCCCCAGCATTTT. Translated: CASSPGTGGNQPQHF.